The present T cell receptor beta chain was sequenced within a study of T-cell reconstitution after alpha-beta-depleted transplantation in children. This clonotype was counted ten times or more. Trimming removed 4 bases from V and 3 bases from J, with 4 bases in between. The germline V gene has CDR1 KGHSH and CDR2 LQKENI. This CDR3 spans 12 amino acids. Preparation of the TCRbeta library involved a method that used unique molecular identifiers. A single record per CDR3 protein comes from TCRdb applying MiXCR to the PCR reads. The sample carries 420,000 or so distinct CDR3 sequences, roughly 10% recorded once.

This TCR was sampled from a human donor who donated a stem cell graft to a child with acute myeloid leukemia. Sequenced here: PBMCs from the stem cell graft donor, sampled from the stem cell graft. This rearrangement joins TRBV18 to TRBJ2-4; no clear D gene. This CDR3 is CASSRGKNIQYF. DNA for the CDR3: TGTGCCAGCTCACGGGGCAAAAACATTCAGTACTTC.